This entry lists 2 T cell receptor beta chains sequenced from one sample in a study of cytomegalovirus exposure and HLA in healthy donors. Researchers ran the PCR with 60 Vbeta and 13 Jbeta primers. Only in-frame clones appear in the TCRdb table, and some are missing; sequencing was by immunoSEQ multiplex PCR. The top ten clones hold 2% to 3% of a sample with roughly 120,000 clones, 82% of them seen once. The sample consisted of PBMCs. Receptors were obtained from a woman younger than 30 in good health and CMV-seronegative.

This chain connects TRBV29-1 to TRBJ1-1; D gene uncertain. CDR1 is SQVTM, CDR2 ANQGSEA, per germline. The CDR3 loop spans 13 amino acids. Trimming shortened V by 4 bases and J by 0 bases, and 9 bases separated the two germline ends. The CDR3 nucleotides are TGCAGCGTTGTCAGGCCAATGAACACTGAAGCTTTCTTT. As protein: CSVVRPMNTEAFF.

In its sample, this clone was seen once. The chain carries TRBV7-2 and TRBJ1-2, with D possibly matching TRBD1 (6 bases). The CDR3 runs to 13 residues. V lost 2 bases and J 8 bases, leaving 12 bases between the germline ends. Germline V gene data show CDR1 as SGHTA and CDR2 as FQGNSA. This chain's CDR3 is CASSLYRAEGYTF. In DNA, the CDR3 is TGTGCCAGCAGCTTATACAGGGCGGAGGGCTACACCTTC.